The clone carrying this T cell receptor beta chain was detected once. Its antigen remains unknown. This record comes from a study of vaccination and CD4 T cells after COVID-19. The wider study: The post-vaccine samples came a median around 72 days after dose two (range 14 to 241). Overall study findings and caveats: Median about 90% of reactive clones detected in convalescent patients emerged only post-vaccination.

As for treatment: roughly 11-day PBMC culture with coronavirus spike peptide pools or control peptides (ViraFEST assay). T cells were expanded with peptide pools, and expanded clonotypes were identified by TCR sequencing. Peptide pools at approximately 10 ug/ml and IL-2 at approximately 11 IU/ml were added to cultures of two million PBMCs per well. Sequenced with the Oncomine TCR Beta short-read assay was DNA taken from cultured CD4+ T cells. TCRdb itself ran the PCR reads through MiXCR, one entry per CDR3 protein. The sample gives some 21,000 distinct CDR3 sequences, roughly 50% of which show up once; about 8.4% is in the top ten. The CDR3 has 16 residues. CDR1 DFQATT and CDR2 SNEGSKA come from the germline V gene (reference sequence). The ends lost 0 bases at V and 1 base at J; junction bases unmatched: 2.

The chain joins TRBV20-1 to TRBJ2-1, with 11 positions matching TRBD2. This receptor was obtained from a human donor who had recovered from COVID-19. The source material was CD4+ T cells from blood, cultured in vitro. The CDR3 protein is CSARDGTSGSYNEQFF. Written as DNA, the CDR3 is TGCAGTGCTAGAGATGGGACTAGCGGTTCCTACAATGAGCAGTTCTTC.